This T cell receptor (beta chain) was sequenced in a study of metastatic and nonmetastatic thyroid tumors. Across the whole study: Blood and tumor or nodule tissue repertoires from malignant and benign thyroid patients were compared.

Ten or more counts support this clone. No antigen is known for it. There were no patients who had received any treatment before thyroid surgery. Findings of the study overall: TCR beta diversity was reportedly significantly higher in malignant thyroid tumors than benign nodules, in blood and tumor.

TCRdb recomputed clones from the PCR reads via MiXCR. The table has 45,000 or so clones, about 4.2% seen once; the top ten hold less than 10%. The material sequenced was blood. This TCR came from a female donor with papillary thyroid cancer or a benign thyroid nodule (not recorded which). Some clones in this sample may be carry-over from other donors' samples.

DNA of the CDR3: TGTGCCAGTAACGTCGGGACAGGCTTAGAAGCTTTCTTT. Protein product: CASNVGTGLEAFF. The genes are TRBV19 and TRBJ1-1, with TRBD1 matching 8 bases. With 7 bases clipped from V and 8 bases from J, the junction kept 9 bases outside the gene matches. Germline loops: CDR1 LNHDA, CDR2 SQIVND (reference sequence). The CDR3 spans 13 residues.